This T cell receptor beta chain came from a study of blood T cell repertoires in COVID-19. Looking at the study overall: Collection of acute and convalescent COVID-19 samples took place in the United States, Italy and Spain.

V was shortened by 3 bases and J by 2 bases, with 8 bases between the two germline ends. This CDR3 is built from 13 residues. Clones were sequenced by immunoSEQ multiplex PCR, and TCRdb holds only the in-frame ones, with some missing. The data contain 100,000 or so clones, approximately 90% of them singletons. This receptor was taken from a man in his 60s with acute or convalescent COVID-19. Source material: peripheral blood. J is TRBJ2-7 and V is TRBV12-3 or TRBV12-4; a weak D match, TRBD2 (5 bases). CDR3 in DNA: TGTGCCAGCAGTTTGGGCGGGCCCTACGAGCAGTACTTC. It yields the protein CASSLGGPYEQYF.